This entry features one T cell receptor beta chain sequence. Which antigen it targets is not known. Base quality data are lacking; no much larger clone is found one base away. Using the deep immunoSEQ assay, multiplex PCR amplified TCR CDR3 regions from genomic DNA. Extracted genomic DNA from each cell subset was distributed evenly across all wells of several immunoSEQ 96-well plates, and each plate was treated as a replicate. For sorted subsets, each replicate PCR was loaded with 200 to 250 ng genomic DNA, equivalent to 30,000 to 35,000 T cell genomes. Purified libraries were measured with a Qubit 3.0 fluorometer, size-checked on a Bioanalyzer 2100, and measured again with the KAPA Library Quantification kit. A separate single-read 150-cycle Illumina NextSeq 550 flow cell was used to sequence each immunoSEQ 96-well plate. The study's own analysis went as follows. Because only junctional sequences without quality scores were contained in the immunoSEQ output, filtering matching that applied to full-length reads could not be performed. To assign V/J genes and CDR3, sequences were annotated against IMGT germline references using PyIR, a Python wrapper for IgBLAST v1.9. Reads with weak V/J assignments (E-value above 1e-6), missing CDR3, stop codons, out-of-frame junctions, or ambiguous translated residues were removed. A V3J clonotype was defined by an identical inferred V gene, J gene, and CDR3 amino acid sequence. To compute the percentage overlap between repertoires, the number of shared unique clonotypes was divided by the size of the smaller repertoire. RTK rarefaction, the Chao1 estimator, and Recon v2.1 estimates of unobserved clonotypes were used to assess repertoire richness. Generation probabilities for all TCRbeta clonotypes obtained by the gDNA method from a handful of donors were computed using OLGA. The immuneACCESS repertoire file appears here via TCRdb, limited to in-frame rearrangements. These files lack a portion of the clones; in checked studies, under half of the deficit traces to unresolved V genes, and the cause of the others is not known. The V and J calls and the clone size are those of that table, but D and trimming were determined from the DNA. The sample profile shows roughly 2.5 million clones; about 92% of them were found once. Of the sample, roughly 0.14% falls within the top ten clones.

The donors were healthy, HIV-negative adults with no recently reported acute infections or vaccinations. Every donor was a Caucasian adult residing in Nashville, Tennessee, USA. Magnetic negative selection was used to enrich CD4+ T cells, after which naive cells were positively selected on CD45RA and the negative fraction became the memory subset. After blood collection by leukapheresis, PBMCs were isolated using Ficoll-Histopaque density gradient centrifugation and then cryopreserved in the vapor phase of liquid nitrogen. Analytical flow cytometry was used to check the purity and quantity of every magnetically sorted T cell population. Genomic DNA was isolated from every sorted fraction and measured by UV absorbance on a Nanodrop 2000c. Trimming removed 4 bases from V and 6 bases from J; the gene matches leave 8 bases unexplained. Looking up the germline V gene yields CDR1 MDHEN and CDR2 SYDVKM. From the cysteine through the phenylalanine, the CDR3 covers 15 amino acids. The read is trimmed to its CDR3 DNA, 45 bases read in frame from base 1.

The data are from a study of shared clonotypes between healthy human individuals (dated by TCRdb to 2020 to 2021). Concerning the study at large: A couple of women and a few men aged 18 to 49 years were included in the cohort. For each donor, CD4 naive and CD4 memory were each given three plates, CD8 naive was given two plates, and CD8 memory was given one plate. To estimate repertoire size and how much clonotypes are shared between individuals, the study performed deep sequencing of blood TCR repertoires from five healthy adults. To increase sequencing depth and limit assay-specific biases, different laboratories used diverse techniques to prepare libraries and sequence TCR repertoires. Per donor, leukapheresis produced somewhere between about 0.85 and 8.9 billion PBMCs. Study-level results and caveats: Estimated clonotype richness was generally larger for naive than for memory subsets. Only blood was sampled, and tissue TCR repertoires likely differ from those in blood. The small number of donors limited the genetic and exposure-history diversity represented. Clonotypes shared by all four sorted-subset donors showed higher generation probabilities than non-shared clonotypes. Incomplete sequencing was indicated by rarefaction of sorted-subset datasets, despite the large sequencing depth. Pairwise subsampling led to the expectation that sequencing depth would affect the degree of clonotype sharing among donors. Across a few donors, about 5.2% of naive CD4, around 3.5% of naive CD8, about 2.3% of memory CD4, and approximately 0.4% of memory CD8 clonotypes were shared.

The receptor chain draws on TRBV28 and TRBJ1-1, and TRBD1 aligns with 10 junction nucleotides. Source material: naive CD4+ T cells sorted from blood. The sample's cell subset or site, from its label and the paper: CD45RA+ positively selected. The origin of this receptor is a man between 18 and 29 years old in good health. The nucleotides read TGTGCCAGCAGTTCAGACAGGGGGCGCGCGGCTGAAGCTTTCTTT. It translates to CASSSDRGRAAEAFF.